These 10 T cell receptor beta chains share one sample of origin, sequenced in a study of T cell repertoires in cytomegalovirus infection. Antigen specificity for these receptors is unknown. TCRdb called the reads again in MiXCR, with one record for every CDR3 protein. The table shows about 110,000 distinct CDR3 sequences, with 25% to 35% occurring only once. The sequenced sample was CD8+ T cells from cultured PBMCs, obtained from culture after CMV antigen stimulation. Receptors originate from a human donor in good health (CMV status not recorded). Some clones in this sample may be carry-over from other donors' samples.

This chain connects TRBV12-3 or TRBV12-4 to TRBJ1-5, with 7 bases aligning to TRBD1. CDR3 length: 14 amino acids. With V trimmed by 5 bases and J by 5 bases, 6 bases remained unmatched. The DNA of the CDR3 is TGTGCCAGCAGTCCGACAGGGACCCATCAGCCCCAGCATTTT. Amino acid sequence: CASSPTGTHQPQHF.

The sample holds a few counts of this clonotype. The gene calls are TRBV3-1 and TRBJ2-1; maybe TRBD1 (6 bases). CDR1 and CDR2 (germline): LGHDT, YNNKEL (reference sequence). The V and J ends lost 0 bases and 1 base respectively, with 10 bases between them. The CDR3 runs to 16 residues. Written as DNA, the CDR3 is TGTGCCAGCAGCCAAGACTTAGACAGGTCCTACAATGAGCAGTTCTTC. Translation gives CASSQDLDRSYNEQFF.

CDR3 bases: TGTGCCAGCAGCGTCGGGACGGGGGGCGAAGCTTTCTTT. It translates to CASSVGTGGEAFF. V usage is TRBV7-9 and J usage is TRBJ1-1; weak D call: TRBD1 (6 bases). Germline assignment: CDR1 SEHNR and CDR2 FQNEAQ (reference sequence). The CDR3 is 13 amino acids. Trimming took off 5 bases at V and 8 bases at J, with 15 bases between the two ends.

The V gene is TRBV19, the J gene TRBJ1-4, with D unresolved. V lost 4 bases, J lost 8 bases, and 11 bases lay in between. CDR3 size: 13 residues. Per germline, CDR1 LNHDA and CDR2 SQIVND (reference sequence). The DNA for the CDR3 is TGTGCCAGTAGTAGCTACGTGCGGGAAAAACTGTTTTTT. Amino acids: CASSSYVREKLFF.

This rearrangement joins TRBV19 to TRBJ1-5; 8 bases fit TRBD1. This CDR3 comprises 15 residues. V was pared by 2 bases and J by 0 bases, with 0 bases of the junction left unmatched. Germline V gene data show CDR1 as LNHDA and CDR2 as SQIVND (reference sequence). The CDR3 sequence: CASSITGGSNQPQHF. For the CDR3, the DNA is TGTGCCAGTAGTATAACAGGGGGTAGCAATCAGCCCCAGCATTTT.

Details on this clonotype: It may be a read error: a sequence one base away is much more abundant. Here the CDR3 DNA reads TGTCCCAGCAGAGAGACAGGAGGGGCGAGAGGGGCTTTCTTT. This codes for CPSRETGGARGAFF. The gene calls are TRBV6-5 and TRBJ1-1; D might be TRBD1 (6 bases). Germline CDR1 and CDR2: MNHEY and SVGAGI. The CDR3 has 14 amino acids.

The rearrangement joins TRBV27 to TRBJ1-2; D is unresolved. This CDR3 contains 13 residues. Per the germline V gene, CDR1 is MNHEY and CDR2 is SMNVEV (reference sequence). The germline V and J ends were trimmed by 3 bases and 9 bases, with 14 bases remaining between them. The CDR3 spells CASSLYGEYRYTF. CDR3 DNA: TGTGCCAGCAGTTTGTACGGGGAATATCGCTACACCTTC.

This clonotype came up many times. V is TRBV4-1 and J is TRBJ1-5, with D possibly TRBD1 on 6 matching bases. Deletions cut 1 base from V and 7 bases from J, with 11 bases between. CDR3 length: 14 residues. The germline V gene encodes CDR1 MGHRA and CDR2 YSYEKL. The CDR3 loop is CASSQVTGPQPQHF. In DNA form, the CDR3 reads TGCGCCAGCAGCCAAGTAACAGGGCCCCAGCCCCAGCATTTT.

The genes are TRBV28 and TRBJ2-7; 8 bases map to TRBD1. The germline V gene encodes CDR1 MDHEN and CDR2 SYDVKM. The CDR3 loop spans 17 amino acids. With 5 bases clipped from V and 0 bases from J, the junction kept 12 bases outside the gene matches. In DNA, the CDR3 is TGTGCCAGCAGTCCCCGCGGGACAGGTCCAAACTCCTACGAGCAGTACTTC. This encodes CASSPRGTGPNSYEQYF. Filled out from reference TRBV28 and TRBJ2-7, the complete variable domain reads DVKVTQSSRYLVKRTGEKVFLECVQDMDHENMFWYRQDPGLGLRLIYFSYDVKMKEKGDIPEGYSVSREKKERFSLILESASTNQTSMYLCASSPRGTGPNSYEQYFGPGTRLTVT.

J is TRBJ2-1 and V is TRBV6-1; D not certain. The CDR3 loop spans 14 amino acids. Per germline, CDR1 MNHNS and CDR2 SASEGT. V lost 3 bases and J lost 0, with 6 bases in between. The CDR3 coding sequence is TGTGCCAGCAGTGAGGGGATCTCCTACAATGAGCAGTTCTTC. Protein sequence: CASSEGISYNEQFF.